Below, 30 T cell receptor beta chains from the same sample are listed, as sequenced in a study of T-cell reconstitution after alpha-beta-depleted transplantation in children. Using unique molecular identifiers, the investigators prepared the TCRbeta library. MiXCR, run by TCRdb on the PCR reads, gives a single entry per CDR3 protein. The sample consists of more than 400,000 distinct CDR3 sequences, roughly 44% of them appearing once. The input for sequencing was PBMCs, taken before TCRalphabeta/CD19-depleted stem cell transplant. These TCRs come from a girl aged 2 to 10 with aplastic anemia, due to receive a stem cell transplant.

The CDR3 bases are TGCAGTGCTAGAGATAATCAACCGACTCGCCCCCCTTACAATGAGCAGTTCTTC. This translates into CSARDNQPTRPPYNEQFF. This sequence joins TRBV20-1 and TRBJ2-1, with D unresolved. The CDR3 runs 18 residues. The V and J ends lost 0 bases and 4 bases respectively, with 22 bases between them. CDR1 is DFQATT and CDR2 is SNEGSKA in the germline V gene (reference sequence).

This clonotype has a single count. The rearrangement links TRBV5-1 to TRBJ2-3; D uncertain. This CDR3 region has 14 residues. Trimming removed 1 base at V and 4 bases at J, with 10 bases between. Per the germline V gene, CDR1 is SGHRS and CDR2 is YFSETQ. CDR3 in DNA: TGCGCCAGCAGCTTGAAAGTGGCCGCAGATACGCAGTATTTT. It encodes CASSLKVAADTQYF.

This clonotype was counted only a few times. This chain uses TRBV28 with TRBJ2-7; D is ambiguous. Per the germline V gene, CDR1 is MDHEN and CDR2 is SYDVKM. V lost 6 bases and J 7 bases, leaving 10 bases between the germline ends. The CDR3 is 11 amino acids. The CDR3 protein is CASRTRREQYF. Here the CDR3 DNA reads TGTGCCAGCAGGACCCGGCGAGAGCAGTACTTC.

V and J are TRBV11-2 and TRBJ2-2, with 12 bases matching TRBD2. The CDR3 has 20 amino acids. The V and J ends lost 2 bases and 3 bases, in that order; junction bases with no gene match: 13. CDR1 and CDR2 (germline): SGHAT, FQNNGV. In nucleotides, the CDR3 is TGTGCCAGCAGCTTAAAACTATTGACTAGCGGGAGAGAGTACACCGGGGAGCTGTTTTTT. Translation gives CASSLKLLTSGREYTGELFF.

The chain links TRBV11-1 to TRBJ2-1; TRBD2 matches 10 bases. The CDR3 loop spans 19 amino acids. CDR1 and CDR2 (germline): SGHAT, FQDESV (reference sequence). J gave up 6 bases and V 3 bases, and 17 bases lay outside the gene matches. CDR3 sequence: CASSFILAGNRPQVNEQFF. CDR3 sequence (DNA): TGTGCCAGCAGCTTTATACTAGCGGGAAATAGGCCCCAAGTCAATGAGCAGTTCTTC.

The chain carries TRBV29-1 and TRBJ2-7, with a weak D call TRBD1 (5 bases). Germline loops: CDR1 SQVTM, CDR2 ANQGSEA. V lost 4 bases to trimming and J lost 1 base, with 14 bases between them. The CDR3 is made up of 14 amino acids. The CDR3 sequence: CSVVKGLGSYEQYF. CDR3 sequence (DNA): TGCAGCGTTGTGAAGGGGCTTGGGTCCTACGAGCAGTACTTC.

This clonotype was counted at least ten times. This CDR3 is CASSLGWTGVNEQYF. The CDR3 nucleotides read TGTGCCAGCAGTTTAGGATGGACAGGGGTCAACGAGCAGTACTTC. The chain links TRBV12-3 or TRBV12-4 to TRBJ2-7, with 9 bases identical to TRBD1. With V trimmed by 1 base and J by 5 bases, 6 bases remained unmatched. The CDR3 runs to 15 residues.

Many counts were recorded for this clonotype. V and J are TRBV7-2 and TRBJ2-7; 15 positions agree with TRBD2. CDR1 and CDR2 from the germline V gene are SGHTA and FQGNSA. This CDR3 is built from 15 residues. The ends lost 5 bases at V and 4 bases at J; junction bases unmatched: 3. The CDR3 reads CASSPGLAGGYEQYF. The CDR3 nucleotides are TGTGCCAGCAGCCCCGGACTAGCGGGAGGGTACGAGCAGTACTTC.

This clonotype has at least ten counts. CDR3 bases: TGTGCCAGCAGCCGTGGCAGTAATTCACCCCTCCACTTT. Its translation is CASSRGSNSPLHF. The chain combines TRBV3-1 with TRBJ1-6; D uncertain. V lost 4 bases, J lost 6 bases, and 7 bases lay in between. Germline loops: CDR1 LGHDT, CDR2 YNNKEL (reference sequence). CDR3 length: 13 amino acids. Variable domain in full (rest from reference TRBV3-1 and TRBJ1-6): DTAVSQTPKYLVTQMGNDKSIKCEQNLGHDTMYWYKQDSKKFLKIMFSYNNKELIINETVPNRFSPKSPDKAHLNLHINSLELGDSAVYFCASSRGSNSPLHFGNGTRLTVT.

This clonotype was detected only once. V usage is TRBV7-8 and J usage is TRBJ2-7; a possible D gene is TRBD1 (6 bases). V dropped 1 base and J dropped 1 base, with 14 bases sitting between them. Germline assignment: CDR1 SGHVS and CDR2 FQNEAQ. The CDR3 length is 16 residues. The CDR3: CASSLGSTGLSYEQYF. In DNA, the CDR3 is TGTGCCAGCAGCTTAGGCTCGACAGGACTTTCCTACGAGCAGTACTTC. Supplemented by reference TRBV7-8 and TRBJ2-7, the full variable domain reads GAGVSQSPRYKVAKRGQDVALRCDPISGHVSLFWYQQALGQGPEFLTYFQNEAQLDKSGLPSDRFFAERPEGSVSTLKIQRTQQEDSAVYLCASSLGSTGLSYEQYFGPGTRLTVT.

A few counts support this clonotype. This chain joins TRBV12-3 or TRBV12-4 and TRBJ1-4, with 9 bases matching TRBD1. The J segment lost 2 bases and the V segment lost 6 bases, leaving 7 bases of the junction unmatched. The CDR3 totals 16 residues. The CDR3: CASRLPGTGTNEKLFF. In DNA form, the CDR3 reads TGTGCCAGCAGGTTACCCGGGACAGGGACTAATGAAAAACTGTTTTTT.

This chain joins TRBV28 and TRBJ2-7; 10 nucleotides match TRBD2. The CDR3 has 15 amino acids. Germline V gene data show CDR1 as MDHEN and CDR2 as SYDVKM. Germline trimming cut 6 bases from V and 4 bases from J; bases unmatched to any gene: 9. Here the CDR3 DNA reads TGTGCCAGCAGATCAAGGGAGACTAGCGGGTACGAGCAGTACTTC. Translated, it gives CASRSRETSGYEQYF.

This clonotype was recorded many times. The chain recombines TRBV5-1 with TRBJ2-3; 8 bases match TRBD2. J was trimmed by 2 bases and V by 4 bases; bases with no gene match: 3. The CDR3 extends over 14 amino acids. Germline V lookup: CDR1 SGHRS, CDR2 YFSETQ. CDR3 DNA: TGCGCCAGCAGCCCGGGAGGGGACACAGATACGCAGTATTTT. It yields the protein CASSPGGDTDTQYF.

The chain joins TRBV6-1 to TRBJ2-7; D gene ambiguous. Germline CDR1 and CDR2: MNHNS and SASEGT. V was cut by 5 bases and J by 3 bases, with 5 bases left in between. This CDR3 is 11 amino acids long. The CDR3 sequence is CASSNYYEQYF. In DNA form, the CDR3 reads TGTGCCAGCAGTAACTACTACGAGCAGTACTTC.

This clonotype was picked up a small number of times. This chain uses TRBV11-2 with TRBJ2-1, with 11 bases identical to TRBD2. With V trimmed by 3 bases and J by 3 bases, 4 bases remained unmatched. The CDR3 has 16 residues. Germline V gene sequence: CDR1 SGHAT, CDR2 FQNNGV. DNA of the CDR3: TGTGCCAGCAGCTTCAGACTAGCGGGGATCTACAATGAGCAGTTCTTC. Amino acid sequence: CASSFRLAGIYNEQFF.

The rearrangement uses TRBV27 and TRBJ2-1, with 9 bases identical to TRBD2. Unmatched junction bases numbered 6, after V lost 2 bases and J lost 4 bases. This CDR3 region has 16 residues. CDR1 is MNHEY, CDR2 SMNVEV, per germline (reference sequence). CDR3 in amino acids: CASSLRLADPYNEQFF. CDR3 sequence (DNA): TGTGCCAGCAGTTTAAGACTAGCGGATCCTTACAATGAGCAGTTCTTC.

At least ten counts were recorded for this clonotype. The V and J genes are TRBV7-9 and TRBJ1-1, with D unclear. CDR3 size: 14 residues. Trimming took 2 bases from V and 6 from J, leaving 13 bases between them. Germline V CDR1 and CDR2: SEHNR, FQNEAQ (reference sequence). CDR3 DNA: TGTGCCAGCAGCTTACCTATCCTCGGGCCTGAAGCTTTCTTT. Translation gives CASSLPILGPEAFF.

As DNA, the CDR3 is TGCGCCAGCAGTGATCGGCTGGTAGATACGCAGTATTTT. Its protein is CASSDRLVDTQYF. The chain is built from TRBV10-2 and TRBJ2-3; no clear D. The germline gives CDR1 WSHSY, CDR2 SAAADI. V lost 3 bases and J lost 5, with 9 bases in between. The CDR3 covers 13 residues.

This rearrangement joins TRBV10-3 to TRBJ2-7; no clear D. Per the germline V gene, CDR1 is ENHRY and CDR2 is SYGVKD. Between the trimmed V and J ends, which lost 6 bases and 7 bases, there was a span of 28 bases. The CDR3 runs 17 residues. The CDR3 DNA reads TGTGCCATCAGCCCAGCCATCCCGGACCCCCTCCGTCGGGAGCAGTACTTC. This translates into CAISPAIPDPLRREQYF.

This clonotype was detected a few times. The chain uses TRBV4-1 and TRBJ2-5; no clear D gene. V was shortened by 0 bases and J by 2 bases, with 7 bases between the two germline ends. The germline gives CDR1 MGHRA, CDR2 YSYEKL. This CDR3 has 14 residues. CDR3 sequence: CASSQDNSQETQYF. CDR3 DNA: TGCGCCAGCAGCCAAGATAACAGTCAAGAGACCCAGTACTTC.

This clonotype has a count of ten or more. The chain is built from TRBV28 and TRBJ1-5; no reliable D call. V shed 3 bases and J shed 4 bases, with 19 bases lying between them. CDR3 size: 17 residues. Germline values: CDR1 MDHEN, CDR2 SYDVKM. CDR3 in amino acids: CASSFWAVKKGNQPQHF. In DNA form, the CDR3 reads TGTGCCAGCAGTTTTTGGGCAGTGAAAAAGGGAAATCAGCCCCAGCATTTT.

The chain has TRBV5-1 and TRBJ2-7; TRBD1 might be the D (5 bases). Germline values: CDR1 SGHRS, CDR2 YFSETQ. The CDR3 has 13 residues. Trimming took 4 bases from V and 6 from J, leaving 14 bases between them. The CDR3, as DNA: TGCGCCAGCAGCCTCAGGGTTCTCGGCGAGCAGTACTTC. It encodes CASSLRVLGEQYF.

This clonotype was picked up a small number of times. CDR3 residues: CASPVLAGELGNEQFF. CDR3 coding DNA: TGTGCCAGTCCGGTACTAGCGGGGGAGCTGGGGAATGAGCAGTTCTTC. The gene calls are TRBV12-3 or TRBV12-4 and TRBJ2-1; TRBD2 matches at 11 bases. J gave up 7 bases and V 9 bases, and 14 bases lay outside the gene matches. The CDR3 covers 16 residues.

The sample holds a few counts of this clonotype. This sequence joins TRBV5-1 and TRBJ2-6; D may be TRBD1 (5 bases). V gave up 4 bases and J gave up 1 base, with 12 bases separating them. Germline V gives CDR1 SGHRS, CDR2 YFSETQ. This CDR3 has 16 residues. The CDR3 loop reads CASSAMTASGANVLTF. CDR3 in DNA: TGCGCCAGCAGCGCTATGACAGCGTCTGGGGCCAACGTCCTGACTTTC.

This chain joins TRBV4-1 and TRBJ2-1; TRBD2 might be the D (5 bases). Germline V gene data show CDR1 as MGHRA and CDR2 as YSYEKL. This CDR3 has 14 amino acids. V lost 7 bases to trimming and J lost 0 bases, with 10 bases between them. The CDR3 nucleotides are TGCGCCAGCACTAGAGAGGGCTCCTACAATGAGCAGTTCTTC. Amino acid sequence: CASTREGSYNEQFF.

The chain is built from TRBV7-2 and TRBJ2-5; D call uncertain. The CDR3 is 13 amino acids. Per the germline V gene, CDR1 is SGHTA and CDR2 is FQGNSA. V was cut by 5 bases and J by 2 bases, with 9 bases left in between. As DNA, the CDR3 is TGTGCCAGCAGCGGCAGGAATCAAGAGACCCAGTACTTC. This sequence encodes CASSGRNQETQYF.

This clonotype was seen a single time. The CDR3 loop is CASSLTGYGGYTF. The CDR3 region has the DNA TGCGCCAGCAGCTTGACAGGGTACGGCGGCTACACCTTC. V is TRBV5-1 and J is TRBJ1-2; weak D call: TRBD1 (6 bases). Germline CDR1 is SGHRS and CDR2 is YFSETQ. CDR3 length: 13 residues. The V gene lost 1 base and the J gene lost 8 bases, with 12 bases spanning the gap.

This clonotype was observed a few times. This chain links TRBV18 with TRBJ2-7, with D perhaps matching TRBD2 (6 bases). The CDR3 runs to 14 residues. With 5 bases removed from V and 2 bases from J, the gap between germline ends came to 13 bases. Germline CDR1 and CDR2: KGHSH and LQKENI. Here the CDR3 DNA reads TGTGCCAGCTCAACCGGGGGTGTTCCCTACGAGCAGTACTTC. Translating gives CASSTGGVPYEQYF.

This clonotype was counted a few times. The chain combines TRBV18 with TRBJ2-7; the match to TRBD2 covers 8 bases. Germline V gives CDR1 KGHSH, CDR2 LQKENI. The J segment lost 3 bases and the V segment lost 6 bases, leaving 10 bases of the junction unmatched. The CDR3 has 15 amino acids. CDR3: CASSAGTRTFYEQYF. For the CDR3, the DNA is TGTGCCAGCTCCGCCGGGACTAGGACCTTCTACGAGCAGTACTTC.

The V gene is TRBV6-5, the J gene TRBJ2-2; D is unresolved. CDR3 length: 14 amino acids. V lost 3 bases and J 6 bases, leaving 11 bases between the germline ends. CDR1 is MNHEY, CDR2 SVGAGI, per germline. CDR3 DNA sequence: TGTGCCAGCAGTTATTCTTTTGTGGCCGGGGAGCTGTTTTTT. Its translation: CASSYSFVAGELFF.